The 30 T cell receptor beta chains below all came from one sample that was sequenced in a study of preoperative IRX-2 immunotherapy in early breast cancer. This table comes from immunoSEQ multiplex PCR, and its TCRdb copy is limited to in-frame clones, with some not included. The data show roughly 24,000 clones, with roughly four fifths seen just once and 6.8% held by the top ten. Treatment given: preoperative locoregional IRX-2 cytokine immunotherapy. This material consisted of lymph node tissue, taken after IRX-2 immunotherapy. These receptors came from a human donor with breast cancer.

This clone has a single count. V usage is TRBV7-4 and J usage is TRBJ2-7; D is perhaps TRBD1 (5 bases). Trimming pared 4 bases from V and 12 bases from J, leaving 22 bases between. Germline V gene lookup returns CDR1 SGHVT and CDR2 SQSDAQ. The length of the CDR3 is 14 residues. CDR3 nucleotides: TGTGCCAGCAGCTCGGACAACGCTCTAGGAAATCGGTACTTC. As protein: CASSSDNALGNRYF.

CDR3 loop: CASRLNSLLNDEQYF. CDR3 DNA sequence: TGTGCCAGTAGACTGAACTCTCTACTAAATGACGAGCAGTACTTC. The chain is built from TRBV19 and TRBJ2-7; D is uncertain. V was clipped by 6 bases and J by 5 bases, with 20 bases between them. This CDR3 is 15 amino acids long. Germline CDR1 LNHDA, CDR2 SQIVND (reference sequence).

V and J are TRBV11-3 and TRBJ2-1; perhaps D is TRBD1 or TRBD2 (7 bases each). The length of the CDR3 is 16 residues. The germline V gene encodes CDR1 SGHNT and CDR2 YENEEA. The V end lost 2 bases, the J end lost 3 bases, and 14 bases lay between the germline ends. The CDR3 nucleotides are TGTGCCAGCAGCTTACCAGGGGGAGGGCTCTACAATGAGCAGTTCTTC. Its translation is CASSLPGGGLYNEQFF.

The sample holds a few counts of this clone. This chain links TRBV28 with TRBJ2-5, with TRBD1 as a possible D gene (7 bases). The V end was cut by 6 bases, the J end by 2 bases, with 16 bases between. This CDR3 region has 15 residues. Looked up from germline, CDR1 is MDHEN and CDR2 is SYDVKM. CDR3 amino acids: CASRPSQGGQETQYF. The CDR3, as DNA: TGTGCCAGCAGGCCTAGTCAGGGGGGACAAGAGACCCAGTACTTC.

The chain links TRBV5-1 to TRBJ2-1, with 7 bases lining up with TRBD1. The CDR3 loop spans 14 amino acids. With V trimmed by 1 base and J by 7 bases, 5 bases remained unmatched. Germline CDR1 reads SGHRS; CDR2 reads YFSETQ. The CDR3 sequence: CASSLWQGVNEQFF. CDR3 sequence (DNA): TGCGCCAGCAGCTTGTGGCAGGGGGTGAATGAGCAGTTCTTC.

This clone showed up just a few times. The CDR3, as DNA: TGTGCCTGGGACGGGACTAGCGGCAACAATGAGCAGTTCTTC. It translates to CAWDGTSGNNEQFF. The chain uses TRBV30 and TRBJ2-1; 11 positions agree with TRBD2. Germline V gene sequence: CDR1 GTSNPN, CDR2 SVGIG (reference sequence). The CDR3 has 14 residues. V lost 5 bases to trimming and J lost 5 bases; unmatched junction nucleotides: 5.

The chain couples TRBV5-1 to TRBJ2-3; the D is unclear. The CDR3 runs 15 residues. The germline V gene has CDR1 SGHRS and CDR2 YFSETQ. Trimming removed 4 bases from V and 0 bases from J, with 12 bases in between. The CDR3 DNA sequence: TGCGCCAGCAGCCCGTCTCGGTACAGCACAGATACGCAGTATTTT. It codes for CASSPSRYSTDTQYF.

The rearrangement uses TRBV7-7 and TRBJ1-2; TRBD1 matches at 11 bases. Trimming cost V 4 bases and J 4 bases; bases outside gene matches: 2. The germline V gene has CDR1 SSHAT and CDR2 FNYEAQ (reference sequence). CDR3 length: 14 residues. This CDR3 reads CASSWTGGVYGYTF. The CDR3 DNA follows: TGTGCCAGCAGCTGGACAGGGGGCGTCTATGGCTACACCTTC.

The chain couples TRBV14 to TRBJ1-1; D remains unclear. Germline V lookup: CDR1 SGHDN, CDR2 FVKESK. Trimming removed 4 bases from V and 1 base from J, with 13 bases in between. This CDR3 has 15 residues. Written as DNA, the CDR3 is TGTGCCAGCAGCCTCGATCGAGGAGGGAACACTGAAGCTTTCTTT. It encodes CASSLDRGGNTEAFF.

This chain connects TRBV6-8 to TRBJ1-4; D possibly corresponds to TRBD1 (5 bases). Trimming cost V 4 bases and J 4 bases, with 10 bases left between them. The CDR3 runs to 14 residues. Germline V lookup: CDR1 MNHGY, CDR2 SAAAGT. CDR3 residues: CASSSTGLNEKLFF. The CDR3 DNA reads as TGTGCCAGCAGTTCAACGGGGCTTAATGAAAAACTGTTTTTT.

The CDR3 here is CASSEFGGAPGYGYTF. The CDR3 region has the DNA TGTGCCAGCAGTGAGTTCGGGGGGGCCCCCGGCTATGGCTACACCTTC. The rearrangement links TRBV6-7 to TRBJ1-2, with D maybe TRBD1 (6 bases). TRBV6-7 is annotated as an ORF whose role is uncertain. This CDR3 region has 16 residues. The ends were cut back, 5 bases at V and 4 bases at J, with 20 bases in the middle.

As to this clone: The junction departs from germline at one end; a sequencing error may be responsible. The chain carries TRBV6-8 and TRBJ2-1, with D perhaps TRBD2 (6 bases). The germline gives CDR1 MNHGY, CDR2 SAAAGT. The CDR3 totals 13 residues. The CDR3 protein is CASSLRGLSRLLF. The CDR3, as DNA: TGTGCCAGCAGTCTTCGGGGACTGTCGAGGCTGCTCTTC.

The chain has TRBV28 and TRBJ1-1; no definite D call. Germline values: CDR1 MDHEN, CDR2 SYDVKM. Trimming removed 8 bases from V and 1 base from J, with 17 bases in between. The CDR3 spans 15 residues. The CDR3 DNA reads as TGTGCCAGCTATAGTTTAACCGGGTCGAACACTGAAGCTTTCTTT. Translation gives CASYSLTGSNTEAFF.

The chain links TRBV1 to TRBJ1-2. TRBV1 corresponds to a pseudogene. The CDR3 loop spans 15 amino acids. CDR3 amino acids: CASSPDELSNYGYTF. For the CDR3, the DNA is TGCGCCAGCAGCCCCGACGAGCTATCAAACTATGGCTACACCTTC.

The V and J genes are TRBV6-8 and TRBJ2-7, with TRBD2 matching 11 bases. With 10 bases clipped from V and 7 bases from J, the junction kept 12 bases outside the gene matches. This CDR3 comprises 14 residues. CDR1 and CDR2 (germline): MNHGY, SAAAGT. CDR3 residues: CAISLAGGLLEQYF. The CDR3 nucleotides are TGTGCCATCAGCCTAGCGGGAGGCCTCCTGGAGCAGTACTTC.

The rearrangement joins TRBV15 to TRBJ2-1; perhaps D is TRBD1 or TRBD2 (6 bases each). Deletions cut 0 bases from V and 4 bases from J, with 10 bases between. CDR1 and CDR2 (germline): LNHNV, YYDKDF (reference sequence). The CDR3 is made up of 15 amino acids. Here the CDR3 reads CATSRDRGAYNEQFF. The CDR3 DNA is TGTGCCACCAGCAGAGATAGGGGGGCGTACAATGAGCAGTTCTTC.

The rearrangement joins TRBV19 to TRBJ1-2, with D tentatively TRBD1 (5 bases). Per germline, CDR1 LNHDA and CDR2 SQIVND (reference sequence). The CDR3 spans 13 residues. V was shortened by 3 bases and J by 8 bases, with 13 bases between the two germline ends. For the CDR3, the DNA is TGTGCCAGTAGTATGGGGGGGAAAAAGGGCTACACCTTC. Encoded protein: CASSMGGKKGYTF.

This clone was observed a handful of times. The chain joins TRBV11-3 to TRBJ1-3, with D perhaps matching TRBD1 (5 bases). Germline loops: CDR1 SGHNT, CDR2 YENEEA. The CDR3 loop spans 16 amino acids. The V end was cut by 2 bases, the J end by 0 bases, with 11 bases between. The CDR3 bases are TGTGCCAGCAGCTTAAGGACAATCTACTCTGGAAACACCATATATTTT. Its translation: CASSLRTIYSGNTIYF.

The rearrangement joins TRBV19 to TRBJ1-5; D remains ambiguous. CDR1 and CDR2 (germline): LNHDA, SQIVND (reference sequence). V dropped 6 bases and J dropped 1 base, with 19 bases sitting between them. The CDR3 has 17 amino acids. The DNA for the CDR3 is TGTGCCAGTAGCCGCGACGGTTCCAGAATAAGCAATCAGCCCCAGCATTTT. Translation gives CASSRDGSRISNQPQHF. Complete variable domain (other parts from reference TRBV19 and TRBJ1-5): DGGITQSPKYLFRKEGQNVTLSCEQNLNHDAMYWYRQDPGQGLRLIYYSQIVNDFQKGDIAEGYSVSREKKESFPLTVTSAQKNPTAFYLCASSRDGSRISNQPQHFGDGTRLSIL.

For the CDR3, the DNA is TGTGCCAGTAGTATAAGGGGAACCTACGAGCAGTACTTC. Translating it yields CASSIRGTYEQYF. The chain combines TRBV19 with TRBJ2-7; maybe TRBD1 (5 bases). The germline CDR1 and CDR2 sequences are LNHDA and SQIVND (reference sequence). The V end lost 2 bases, the J end lost 2 bases, and 7 bases lay between the germline ends. The CDR3 runs 13 residues.

The V call is TRBV10-1, the J call TRBJ2-7; 8 nucleotides align to TRBD1. V dropped 6 bases and J dropped 5; count of bases not matched to a gene: 9. The CDR3 consists of 14 residues. CDR1 WNHNN and CDR2 SYGVQD come from the germline V gene (reference sequence). This chain's CDR3 is CASRKTGEGDEQYF. CDR3 sequence (DNA): TGCGCCAGCAGAAAGACAGGGGAAGGTGACGAGCAGTACTTC.

The chain carries TRBV7-1 and TRBJ2-7; D ambiguous. TRBV7-1 is reported as an ORF; its role is uncertain. The V and J ends lost 4 bases and 0 bases respectively, with 19 bases between them. The CDR3 extends over 17 amino acids. DNA of the CDR3: TGTGCCAGCAGCTTAGATGCGGTTACTTCCGGCTCCTACGAGCAGTACTTC. Residues: CASSLDAVTSGSYEQYF.

V gene TRBV11-3 combines with J gene TRBJ2-5; TRBD1 matches 7 bases. Germline V gene data show CDR1 as SGHNT and CDR2 as YENEEA. With V trimmed by 3 bases and J by 1 base, 8 bases remained unmatched. The CDR3 is 16 residues long. This CDR3 reads CASSLARTGLQETQYF. Written as DNA, the CDR3 is TGTGCCAGCAGCTTGGCCCGGACAGGACTCCAAGAGACCCAGTACTTC.

This chain links TRBV6-1 with TRBJ2-7; possible D gene TRBD1, 5 bases. V was cut by 1 base and J by 0 bases, with 10 bases left in between. CDR3 size: 15 residues. The germline gives CDR1 MNHNS, CDR2 SASEGT. The CDR3 DNA is TGTGCCAGCAGTGAAGGACAGCCGAGCTCCTACGAGCAGTACTTC. Translated, it gives CASSEGQPSSYEQYF.

This rearrangement joins TRBV6-8 to TRBJ2-7; D might be TRBD1 (6 bases). The CDR3 runs 12 residues. CDR1 MNHGY and CDR2 SAAAGT come from the germline V gene. V was trimmed by 8 bases and J by 2 bases, leaving 10 bases between them. The CDR3 sequence: CASARDTYEQYF. The CDR3 DNA is TGTGCCAGCGCCCGGGACACCTACGAGCAGTACTTC.

This clone showed up just a few times. The chain links TRBV6-8 to TRBJ2-7; TRBD1 is a possible D gene (5 bases). Trimming stripped 0 bases from V and 5 bases from J, with 11 bases between. The CDR3 runs 14 residues. Per the germline V gene, CDR1 is MNHGY and CDR2 is SAAAGT. The chain's CDR3 is CASSYSSRAHEQYF. The CDR3 nucleotides are TGTGCCAGCAGTTACTCGTCCAGGGCCCACGAGCAGTACTTC.

The V gene is TRBV10-3, the J gene TRBJ2-2; 11 bases agree with TRBD2. Per the germline V gene, CDR1 is ENHRY and CDR2 is SYGVKD. The V segment lost 2 bases and the J segment 6 bases; nucleotides outside the gene matches: 2. This CDR3 is built from 15 residues. The DNA of the CDR3 is TGTGCCATCAGTGAGACTAGCGGGAGATCCGGGGAGCTGTTTTTT. This gives the protein CAISETSGRSGELFF.

The V call is TRBV6-8, the J call TRBJ2-7, with TRBD1 identical over 7 bases. The CDR3 length is 14 residues. Unmatched junction bases numbered 11, after V lost 8 bases and J lost 4 bases. The germline V gene encodes CDR1 MNHGY and CDR2 SAAAGT. The CDR3 loop reads CASERGGAGYEQYF. As DNA, the CDR3 is TGTGCCAGCGAAAGAGGGGGCGCCGGGTACGAGCAGTACTTC.

This clone has just a few counts. The rearrangement uses TRBV7-1 and TRBJ2-3; 7 nucleotides agree with TRBD2. TRBV7-1 is sorted into the ORF group, with uncertain function. This CDR3 comprises 16 residues. V was pared by 4 bases and J by 0 bases, with 7 bases of the junction left unmatched. Written as DNA, the CDR3 is TGTGCCAGCAGCTTGGGGAGCGGGGCTAGCACAGATACGCAGTATTTT. It is translated as CASSLGSGASTDTQYF.

This clone was detected only once. This CDR3 reads CASSTGRGSGYTF. The CDR3, as DNA: TGTGCCAGCAGCACTGGCAGGGGCAGTGGCTACACCTTC. The chain is built from TRBV28 and TRBJ1-2; a weak D match, TRBD1 (6 bases). The germline gives CDR1 MDHEN, CDR2 SYDVKM. Trimming took 6 bases from V and 7 from J, leaving 15 bases between them. This CDR3 comprises 13 residues.